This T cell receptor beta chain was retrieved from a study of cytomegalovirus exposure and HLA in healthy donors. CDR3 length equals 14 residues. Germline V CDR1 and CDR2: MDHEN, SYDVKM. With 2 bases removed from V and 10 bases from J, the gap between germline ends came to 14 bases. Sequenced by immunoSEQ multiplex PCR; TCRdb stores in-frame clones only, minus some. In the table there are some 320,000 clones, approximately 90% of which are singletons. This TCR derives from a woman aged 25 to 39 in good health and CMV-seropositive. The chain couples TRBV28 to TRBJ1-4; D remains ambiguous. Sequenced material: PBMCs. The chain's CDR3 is CASSLSRRSAKLFF. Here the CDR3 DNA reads TGTGCCAGCAGTTTAAGCAGGAGATCGGCAAAACTGTTTTTT. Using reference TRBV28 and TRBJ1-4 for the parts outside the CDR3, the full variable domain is DVKVTQSSRYLVKRTGEKVFLECVQDMDHENMFWYRQDPGLGLRLIYFSYDVKMKEKGDIPEGYSVSREKKERFSLILESASTNQTSMYLCASSLSRRSAKLFFGSGTQLSVL.